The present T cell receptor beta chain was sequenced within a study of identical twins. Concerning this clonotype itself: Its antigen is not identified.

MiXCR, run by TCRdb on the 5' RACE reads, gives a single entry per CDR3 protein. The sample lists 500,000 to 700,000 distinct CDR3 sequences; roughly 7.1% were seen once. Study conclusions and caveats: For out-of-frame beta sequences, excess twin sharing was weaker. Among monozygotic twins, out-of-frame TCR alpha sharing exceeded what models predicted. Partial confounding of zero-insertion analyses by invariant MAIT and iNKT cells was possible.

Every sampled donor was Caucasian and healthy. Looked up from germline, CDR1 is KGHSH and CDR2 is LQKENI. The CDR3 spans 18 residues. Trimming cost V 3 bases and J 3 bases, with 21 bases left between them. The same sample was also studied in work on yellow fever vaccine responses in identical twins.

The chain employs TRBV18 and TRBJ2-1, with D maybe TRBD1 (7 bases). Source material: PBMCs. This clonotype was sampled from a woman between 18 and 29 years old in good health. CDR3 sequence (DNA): TGTGCCAGCTCACCTATGATGCGAGGGACAGCGGGCTACAATGAGCAGTTCTTC. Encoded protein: CASSPMMRGTAGYNEQFF.